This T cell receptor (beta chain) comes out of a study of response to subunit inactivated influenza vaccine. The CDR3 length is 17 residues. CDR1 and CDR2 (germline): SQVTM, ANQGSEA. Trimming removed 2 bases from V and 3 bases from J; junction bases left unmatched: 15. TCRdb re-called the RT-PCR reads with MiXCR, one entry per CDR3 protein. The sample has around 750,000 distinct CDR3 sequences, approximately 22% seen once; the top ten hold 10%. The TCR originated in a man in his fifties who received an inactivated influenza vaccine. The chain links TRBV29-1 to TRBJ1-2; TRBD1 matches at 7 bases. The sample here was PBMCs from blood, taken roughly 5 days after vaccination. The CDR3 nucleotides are TGCAGCGTTGAACGTAGGGACAGTCGATTCAAGGACTATGGCTACACCTTC. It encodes CSVERRDSRFKDYGYTF.